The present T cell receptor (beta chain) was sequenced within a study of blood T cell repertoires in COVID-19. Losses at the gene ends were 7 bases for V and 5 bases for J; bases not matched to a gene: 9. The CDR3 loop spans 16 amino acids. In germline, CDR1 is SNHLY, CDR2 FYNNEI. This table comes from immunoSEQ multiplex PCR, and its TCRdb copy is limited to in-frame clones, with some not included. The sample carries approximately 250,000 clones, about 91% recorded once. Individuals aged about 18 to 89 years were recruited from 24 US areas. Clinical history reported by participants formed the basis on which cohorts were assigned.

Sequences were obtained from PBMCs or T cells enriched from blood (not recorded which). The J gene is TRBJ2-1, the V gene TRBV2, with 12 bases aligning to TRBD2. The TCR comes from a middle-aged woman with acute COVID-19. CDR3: CASNLPSGRANNEQFF. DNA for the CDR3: TGTGCCAGCAATCTACCTAGCGGGAGGGCCAACAATGAGCAGTTCTTC.